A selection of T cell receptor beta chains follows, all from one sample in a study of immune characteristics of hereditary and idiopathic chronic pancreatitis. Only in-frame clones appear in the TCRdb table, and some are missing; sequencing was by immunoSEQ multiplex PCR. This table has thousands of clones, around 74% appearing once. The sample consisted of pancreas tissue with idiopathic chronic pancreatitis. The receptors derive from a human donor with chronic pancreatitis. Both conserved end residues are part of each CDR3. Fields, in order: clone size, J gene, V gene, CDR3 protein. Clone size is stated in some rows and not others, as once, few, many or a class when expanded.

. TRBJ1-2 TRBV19 CASSTLEKPNYGYTF
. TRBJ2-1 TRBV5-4 CASRSVGYEQFF
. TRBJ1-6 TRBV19 CASSPGVGGESSPLHF
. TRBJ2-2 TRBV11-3 CASSLDFAGELFF
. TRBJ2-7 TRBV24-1 CATSDSGVSYEQYF
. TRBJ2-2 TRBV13 CASSLESGSPGELFF
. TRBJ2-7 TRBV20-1 CSASVSGDPSYEQYF
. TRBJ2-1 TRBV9 CASSAPAGAGNEQFF
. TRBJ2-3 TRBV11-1 CASSFRQEWGDTQYF
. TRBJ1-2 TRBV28 CASSPGTANYGYTF
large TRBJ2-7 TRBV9 CASSESRGGEPYEQYF
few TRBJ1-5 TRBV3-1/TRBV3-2 CASSQLKESVPNQPQHF
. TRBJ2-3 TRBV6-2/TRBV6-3 CASSYRPLPQADTQYF
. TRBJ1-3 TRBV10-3 CAAGTASSGNTIYF
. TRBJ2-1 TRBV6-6 CASSYRSGSNYEQFF
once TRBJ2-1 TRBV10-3 CAISRGEGGNEQFF
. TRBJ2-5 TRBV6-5 CASSLLMGGETQYF
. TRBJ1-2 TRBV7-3 CASRLGRHNYGYTF
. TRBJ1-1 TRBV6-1 CASSNGDEAFF
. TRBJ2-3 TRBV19 CASSIVAGEGTDTQYF
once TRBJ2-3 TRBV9 CASSGGTSGLTDTQYF
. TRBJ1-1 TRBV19 CASSTPGLKLEAFF
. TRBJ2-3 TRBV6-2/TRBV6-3 CASSSLLGVLVF
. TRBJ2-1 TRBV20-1 CTPTRYNEQFF
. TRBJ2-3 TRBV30 CAWNGQGRGPPDTQYF
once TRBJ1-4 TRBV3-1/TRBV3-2 CASSQGGQEKLFF
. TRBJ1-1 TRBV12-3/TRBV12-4 CASSFGHEAFF
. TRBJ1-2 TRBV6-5 CASTLGEYGYTF
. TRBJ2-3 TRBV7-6 CASSLGREDTQYF
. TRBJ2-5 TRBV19 CASSIGREETQYF
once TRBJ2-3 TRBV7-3 CASSSSTDTQYF
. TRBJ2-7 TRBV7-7 CASTTTGTSTFYEQYF
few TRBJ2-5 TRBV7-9 CASRTGLAGVKETQYF
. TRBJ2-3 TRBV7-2 CASSLERAGGKADTQYF
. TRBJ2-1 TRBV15 CATSRDRSGGYNEQFF
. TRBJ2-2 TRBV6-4 CASSDGRDTGELFF
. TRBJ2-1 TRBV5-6 CASSLDPAGGDEQFF